Each of the 20 T cell receptor beta chains below was sequenced from the same sample in a study of blood T cell repertoires in COVID-19. Data came from immunoSEQ multiplex PCR; TCRdb stores just in-frame clones and leaves some out. Among about 350,000 clones listed, 87% were seen once. Material: peripheral blood. The receptors originated from a woman between 45 and 65 years old with COVID-19, enrolled during active disease.

The chain combines TRBV5-4 with TRBJ2-2; the D is unclear. The CDR3 is 18 residues long. With 1 base removed from V and 4 bases from J, the gap between germline ends came to 20 bases. Germline values: CDR1 SGHNT, CDR2 YYREEE (reference sequence). The CDR3 loop is CASSLFASRVPGTGELFF. The CDR3 coding sequence is TGTGCCAGCAGCTTGTTTGCCAGTCGGGTGCCGGGCACCGGGGAGCTGTTTTTT.

This clone was detected once. The chain combines TRBV19 with TRBJ2-2; 7 bases align to TRBD2. V was clipped by 5 bases and J by 5 bases; unmatched bases: 11. From germline, CDR1 is LNHDA and CDR2 SQIVND (reference sequence). The CDR3 consists of 16 residues. DNA of the CDR3: TGTGCCAGTAGTCTGGGGGAGGGCGCCCGGACCGGGGAGCTGTTTTTT. It translates to CASSLGEGARTGELFF.

This clone was detected a few times. The chain couples TRBV2 to TRBJ2-1; D is possibly TRBD2 (6 bases). The V gene lost 10 bases and the J gene lost 6 bases, with 19 bases spanning the gap. CDR1 and CDR2 from the germline V gene are SNHLY and FYNNEI. The CDR3 runs to 14 residues. The CDR3 protein is CATFRDWATNEQFF. CDR3 DNA: TGTGCCACCTTCCGGGACTGGGCCACCAATGAGCAGTTCTTC.

The chain uses TRBV5-1 and TRBJ1-5; 10 bases map to TRBD1. Germline V gene data show CDR1 as SGHRS and CDR2 as YFSETQ. Trimming at V came to 0 bases and at J to 5 bases, leaving 5 bases not matched to a gene. There are 16 residues in the CDR3. For the CDR3, the DNA is TGCGCCAGCAGCTTGGGGGGGACAGGGGAACATCAGCCCCAGCATTTT. It codes for CASSLGGTGEHQPQHF.

The chain couples TRBV19 to TRBJ2-5; D is unresolved. This CDR3 region has 13 residues. From germline, CDR1 is LNHDA and CDR2 SQIVND (reference sequence). V lost 6 bases and J lost 7, with 15 bases in between. DNA of the CDR3: TGTGCCAGTAGCCTTCCGGGTTTCGGGACCCAGTACTTC. This encodes CASSLPGFGTQYF.

V usage is TRBV11-2 and J usage is TRBJ2-1; 13 bases map to TRBD2. Germline values: CDR1 SGHAT, CDR2 FQNNGV. Trimming removed 5 bases from V and 9 bases from J; junction bases left unmatched: 7. The CDR3 is 15 amino acids. The DNA for the CDR3 is TGTGCCAGCAGCCAACTAGCGGGAGGGCCGAGTGAGCAGTTCTTC. Encoded protein: CASSQLAGGPSEQFF.

The chain carries TRBV19 and TRBJ1-1; TRBD1 aligns across 12 bases. The CDR3 length is 16 residues. CDR1 LNHDA and CDR2 SQIVND come from the germline V gene (reference sequence). V gave up 4 bases and J gave up 1 base; unmatched junction bases: 4. CDR3 region: CASSTGTGGENTEAFF. The DNA of the CDR3 is TGTGCCAGTAGTACCGGGACAGGGGGCGAGAACACTGAAGCTTTCTTT.

This chain joins TRBV18 and TRBJ2-2, with a weak D call TRBD2 (5 bases). Germline CDR1 KGHSH, CDR2 LQKENI. The CDR3 has 16 amino acids. Trimming stripped 2 bases from V and 3 bases from J, with 13 bases between. CDR3 sequence reads: CASSPLGGLDTGELFF. The CDR3 bases are TGTGCCAGCTCACCATTAGGCGGGTTAGACACCGGGGAGCTGTTTTTT.

CDR3 nucleotide sequence: TGTGCCAGTAGTATGAATGGACAGGGGGATAGCAATCAGCCCCAGCATTTT. The encoded protein is CASSMNGQGDSNQPQHF. V and J are TRBV19 and TRBJ1-5, with TRBD1 matching 10 bases. V gave up 3 bases and J gave up 0 bases; unmatched junction bases: 5. The CDR3 spans 17 residues. The germline V gene has CDR1 LNHDA and CDR2 SQIVND (reference sequence). The whole variable domain, filled in from reference TRBV19 and TRBJ1-5, reads DGGITQSPKYLFRKEGQNVTLSCEQNLNHDAMYWYRQDPGQGLRLIYYSQIVNDFQKGDIAEGYSVSREKKESFPLTVTSAQKNPTAFYLCASSMNGQGDSNQPQHFGDGTRLSIL.

V usage is TRBV11-3 and J usage is TRBJ1-2; no definite D call. Trimming cost V 4 bases and J 1 base, with 4 bases left between them. Germline V lookup: CDR1 SGHNT, CDR2 YENEEA. The CDR3 covers 12 residues. CDR3 coding DNA: TGTGCCAGCAGCTCGCGTAACTATGGCTACACCTTC. Its translation is CASSSRNYGYTF.

The V and J genes are TRBV6-6 and TRBJ2-7, with 8 bases matching TRBD2. In germline, CDR1 is MNHNY, CDR2 SVGAGI (reference sequence). The CDR3 has 12 amino acids. With 6 bases clipped from V and 5 bases from J, the junction kept 3 bases outside the gene matches. The CDR3 loop reads CASRPAGDEQYF. DNA for the CDR3: TGTGCCAGCAGGCCAGCGGGAGACGAGCAGTACTTC.

This sequence joins TRBV12-3 or TRBV12-4 and TRBJ2-5, with TRBD1 matching over 9 bases. Losses at the gene ends were 6 bases for V and 1 base for J; bases not matched to a gene: 0. This CDR3 has 13 residues. CDR3 sequence reads: CASRQGAQETQYF. In DNA, the CDR3 is TGTGCCAGCAGACAGGGGGCCCAAGAGACCCAGTACTTC.

This chain connects TRBV5-4 to TRBJ2-3, with 10 bases fitting TRBD2. The germline CDR1 and CDR2 sequences are SGHNT and YYREEE (reference sequence). The V gene end was trimmed by 4 bases and the J gene end by 4 bases; junction bases not matched to a gene: 12. This CDR3 has 17 residues. DNA of the CDR3: TGTGCCAGCAGCCCGATCGGGAGCGGGAGGGCAGCAGATACGCAGTATTTT. As protein: CASSPIGSGRAADTQYF.

V is TRBV30 and J is TRBJ2-7; TRBD1 matches 7 bases. Trimming took 0 bases from V and 5 from J; bases not matched to a gene: 10. The germline V gene has CDR1 GTSNPN and CDR2 SVGIG (reference sequence). The CDR3 has 15 residues. The CDR3 DNA reads as TGTGCCTGGAGTGTACCGACAGGGCAGAGAAACGAGCAGTACTTC. As protein: CAWSVPTGQRNEQYF.

J is TRBJ1-1 and V is TRBV2, with a possible D match to TRBD1 (5 bases). The CDR3 is 14 residues long. Germline V gene data show CDR1 as SNHLY and CDR2 as FYNNEI. The V end was cut by 3 bases, the J end by 5 bases, with 13 bases between. For the CDR3, the DNA is TGTGCCAGCAGTGATACCAGGGTAAAGACTGAAGCTTTCTTT. Amino acid sequence: CASSDTRVKTEAFF.

This clone was detected only a few times. The rearrangement links TRBV29-1 to TRBJ2-5; D is undetermined. This CDR3 is built from 15 residues. Per the germline V gene, CDR1 is SQVTM and CDR2 is ANQGSEA. Trimming cost V 4 bases and J 3 bases, with 18 bases left between them. CDR3 DNA: TGCAGCGTTGCTAGTTTCCTGACCAGAGAAGAGACCCAGTACTTC. It specifies CSVASFLTREETQYF.

J is TRBJ1-1 and V is TRBV5-1, with D possibly being TRBD1 (5 bases). The ends were cut back, 2 bases at V and 2 bases at J, with 10 bases in the middle. CDR1 and CDR2 (germline): SGHRS, YFSETQ. There are 14 residues in the CDR3. CDR3 nucleotide sequence: TGCGCCAGCAGCTTACTGACAGCAAACACTGAAGCTTTCTTT. It encodes CASSLLTANTEAFF. Filled out from reference TRBV5-1 and TRBJ1-1, the complete variable domain reads KAGVTQTPRYLIKTRGQQVTLSCSPISGHRSVSWYQQTPGQGLQFLFEYFSETQRNKGNFPGRFSGRQFSNSRSEMNVSTLELGDSALYLCASSLLTANTEAFFGQGTRLTVV.

The rearrangement uses TRBV19 and TRBJ2-3, with 8 positions matching TRBD1. V gave up 6 bases and J gave up 2 bases; unmatched junction bases: 10. Germline CDR1 is LNHDA and CDR2 is SQIVND (reference sequence). The CDR3 is 16 amino acids. The CDR3 region has the DNA TGTGCCAGTAGACCTCCGGGACAGGCCCTCACAGATACGCAGTATTTT. This sequence encodes CASRPPGQALTDTQYF.

The chain has TRBV19 and TRBJ2-3; 15 bases fit TRBD2. V lost 5 bases and J lost 4; bases outside the gene matches: 4. Germline assignment: CDR1 LNHDA and CDR2 SQIVND (reference sequence). The CDR3 contains 16 residues. The CDR3 here is CASSEGLAGGADTQYF. The CDR3 region has the DNA TGTGCCAGTAGTGAGGGACTAGCGGGAGGCGCAGATACGCAGTATTTT.

The chain recombines TRBV30 with TRBJ2-1; 7 bases align to TRBD2. Germline V CDR1 and CDR2: GTSNPN, SVGIG (reference sequence). The V and J ends lost 2 bases and 15 bases, in that order; junction bases with no gene match: 10. The CDR3 is 12 amino acids. CDR3 region: CAWSPSGYNRFF. CDR3 coding DNA: TGTGCCTGGAGTCCTAGCGGATATAACCGGTTCTTC.